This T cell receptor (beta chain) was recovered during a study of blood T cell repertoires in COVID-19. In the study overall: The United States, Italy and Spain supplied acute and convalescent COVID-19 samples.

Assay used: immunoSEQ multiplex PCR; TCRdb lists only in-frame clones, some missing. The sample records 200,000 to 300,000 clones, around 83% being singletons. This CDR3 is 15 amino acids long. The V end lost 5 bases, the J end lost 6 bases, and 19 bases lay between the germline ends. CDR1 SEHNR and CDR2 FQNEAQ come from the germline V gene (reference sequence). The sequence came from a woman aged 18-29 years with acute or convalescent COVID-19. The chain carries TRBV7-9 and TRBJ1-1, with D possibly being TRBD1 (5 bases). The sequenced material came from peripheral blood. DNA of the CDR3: TGTGCCAGCAGCCCGTATTCGTTGGGGCTGGCTGAAGCTTTCTTT. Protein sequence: CASSPYSLGLAEAFF.